Listed here are 18 T cell receptor beta chains from one sample, sequenced in a study of blood T cells in healthy people across ages. A second PCR of about 7 to 12 cycles used a sample-barcoded 5' primer and a J-beta primer mix. TCRdb reprocessed the 5' RACE reads via MiXCR and lists one record per CDR3 protein. The profile shows hundreds of thousands of distinct CDR3 sequences, over 40% of them singletons. The sequenced sample was blood. All receptors come from a woman of 80 years or more in good health.

The rearrangement uses TRBV10-3 and TRBJ1-2; the D gene is possibly TRBD1 (6 bases). Germline V gives CDR1 ENHRY, CDR2 SYGVKD. CDR3 size: 15 residues. V was clipped by 6 bases and J by 6 bases, with 20 bases between them. The CDR3 protein is CAIRQSAQGQDGYTF. In DNA form, the CDR3 reads TGTGCCATCAGGCAGTCGGCGCAGGGGCAGGATGGCTACACCTTC.

A single count supports this clonotype. This chain connects TRBV29-1 to TRBJ1-2; D call uncertain. CDR1 is SQVTM, CDR2 ANQGSEA, per germline. The V gene lost 5 bases and the J gene lost 4 bases, with 11 bases spanning the gap. This CDR3 is 12 amino acids long. The CDR3 sequence is CSVLTRGYGYTF. The CDR3 DNA sequence: TGCAGCGTTCTGACACGTGGCTATGGCTACACCTTC.

The chain carries TRBV6-4 and TRBJ2-2, with 8 bases lining up with TRBD1. The V gene's germline CDR1 is MRHNA and CDR2 SNTAGT. The CDR3 loop spans 16 amino acids. V dropped 4 bases and J dropped 1; count of bases not matched to a gene: 5. CDR3 DNA sequence: TGTGCCAGCAGTGCTCAGGGGGCCTGGAACACCGGGGAGCTGTTTTTT. This sequence encodes CASSAQGAWNTGELFF.

As DNA, the CDR3 is TGTGCCAGCAGTTCTCTCGGCGGGATCCGAGATACGCAGTATTTT. Its protein product is CASSSLGGIRDTQYF. The chain couples TRBV12-3 or TRBV12-4 to TRBJ2-3, with a weak D call TRBD2 (6 bases). V lost 4 bases and J lost 5, with 16 bases in between. This CDR3 region has 15 residues.

Note on this clonotype: This could be a read error, since a much larger clone is one nucleotide away. The J gene is TRBJ1-2, the V gene TRBV4-1, with 8 nucleotides matching TRBD1. This CDR3 is 15 amino acids long. CDR1 MGHRA and CDR2 YSYEKL come from the germline V gene. CDR3 amino acids: CATSQDQGQGFGYTF. The CDR3 coding sequence is TGCGCCACCAGCCAAGATCAAGGACAGGGCTTTGGCTACACCTTC.

The chain is built from TRBV29-1 and TRBJ1-2; the D gene is possibly TRBD1 (6 bases). The CDR3 runs to 13 residues. CDR1 and CDR2 (germline): SQVTM, ANQGSEA. Trimming took off 2 bases at V and 6 bases at J, with 13 bases between the two ends. For the CDR3, the DNA is TGCAGCGTTGAACAGGGGCAAGGTGATGGCTACACCTTC. It is translated as CSVEQGQGDGYTF.

The chain employs TRBV12-5 and TRBJ2-1; the match to TRBD2 covers 13 bases. CDR3 length: 17 amino acids. Germline CDR1 is LGHNT and CDR2 is FRNRAP. The trim removed 5 bases at V and 5 bases at J, leaving 9 bases unmatched. The CDR3 is CASGPGLAGPLDNEQFF. CDR3 sequence (DNA): TGTGCTAGTGGTCCGGGACTAGCGGGACCCCTCGACAATGAGCAGTTCTTC.

This clonotype was seen only a few times. The rearrangement joins TRBV2 to TRBJ2-1; 8 nucleotides match TRBD1. This CDR3 has 12 residues. The J segment lost 13 bases and the V segment lost 8 bases, leaving 10 bases of the junction unmatched. Germline values: CDR1 SNHLY, CDR2 FYNNEI. Written as DNA, the CDR3 is TGTGCCAGCCTGTCGACAGGGGAGACCCAGTTCTTC. Protein product: CASLSTGETQFF.

Regarding this clonotype: Its ends do not fully match the called genes, so a read error is possible. This chain's CDR3 is CSARGLAELYKQYF. The CDR3 nucleotides read TGCAGTGCTAGAGGACTAGCGGAACTCTACAAGCAGTACTTC. The chain joins TRBV20-1 to TRBJ2-7, with 9 bases fitting TRBD2. This CDR3 is 14 amino acids long. Per the germline V gene, CDR1 is DFQATT and CDR2 is SNEGSKA (reference sequence).

This clonotype was seen many times. This rearrangement joins TRBV5-1 to TRBJ2-7; 9 bases fit TRBD1. The CDR3 extends over 15 amino acids. J was trimmed by 0 bases and V by 4 bases; bases with no gene match: 5. Per germline, CDR1 SGHRS and CDR2 YFSETQ. In DNA, the CDR3 is TGCGCCAGCAGCGTTGGGGACAGGGACTCCTACGAGCAGTACTTC. Translating it yields CASSVGDRDSYEQYF.

The genes are TRBV6-1 and TRBJ2-4, with 8 positions matching TRBD1. The germline gives CDR1 MNHNS, CDR2 SASEGT. J gave up 2 bases and V 5 bases, and 14 bases lay outside the gene matches. This CDR3 is built from 18 residues. The CDR3 is CASSRTGPLGITKNIQYF. CDR3 coding DNA: TGTGCCAGCAGTCGGACAGGGCCCCTAGGAATAACCAAAAACATTCAGTACTTC.

The CDR3 here is CASSNGVGWAYEQYF. The CDR3 DNA reads as TGTGCCAGCAGCAATGGTGTAGGGTGGGCCTACGAGCAGTACTTC. V is TRBV27 and J is TRBJ2-7; D uncertain. The CDR3 contains 15 residues. Trimming stripped 6 bases from V and 2 bases from J, with 17 bases between. Germline assignment: CDR1 MNHEY and CDR2 SMNVEV (reference sequence).

J is TRBJ2-5 and V is TRBV5-1; 7 nucleotides line up with TRBD2. The length of the CDR3 is 15 residues. V trimming: 0 bases; J trimming: 5 bases; junction bases outside the gene matches: 7. The V gene's germline CDR1 is SGHRS and CDR2 YFSETQ. As DNA, the CDR3 is TGCGCCAGCAGCTTGGGGGACTACTCTACGGAGACCCAGTACTTC. Amino acids: CASSLGDYSTETQYF.

This clonotype was counted at least ten times. The chain combines TRBV7-2 with TRBJ2-7, with D tentatively TRBD1 (5 bases). Trimming took off 1 base at V and 3 bases at J, with 7 bases between the two ends. Germline values: CDR1 SGHTA, CDR2 FQGNSA. This CDR3 has 13 residues. The CDR3 bases are TGTGCCAGCAGCTTAGGACAGTACTACGAGCAGTACTTC. Encoded protein: CASSLGQYYEQYF.

This clonotype was observed many times. The chain links TRBV20-1 to TRBJ2-4, with D possibly TRBD1 on 6 matching bases. V was shortened by 6 bases and J by 6 bases, with 18 bases between the two germline ends. CDR1 is DFQATT, CDR2 SNEGSKA, per germline (reference sequence). The CDR3 extends over 14 amino acids. The CDR3 loop reads CSAMDSLGRNIQYF. CDR3 coding DNA: TGCAGTGCCATGGACAGTTTAGGCAGAAACATTCAGTACTTC.

The rearrangement uses TRBV27 and TRBJ1-1, with 7 bases matching TRBD1. Germline V CDR1 and CDR2: MNHEY, SMNVEV (reference sequence). CDR3 length: 15 residues. Trimming cost V 3 bases and J 10 bases; bases outside gene matches: 14. This chain's CDR3 is CASSFRDRRGMGAFF. As DNA, the CDR3 is TGTGCCAGCAGTTTTAGGGACAGAAGGGGGATGGGAGCTTTCTTT.

The rearrangement joins TRBV20-1 to TRBJ1-1, with unresolved D. The CDR3 length is 15 residues. V lost 1 base to trimming and J lost 1 base, with 13 bases between them. The germline V gene has CDR1 DFQATT and CDR2 SNEGSKA (reference sequence). The CDR3, as DNA: TGCAGTGCTAGAGCCGTTGACGGAAGGAACACTGAAGCTTTCTTT. Its translation: CSARAVDGRNTEAFF.

The chain couples TRBV6-6 to TRBJ2-4; 10 nucleotides match TRBD1. The DNA end is a closer match to TRBJ2-7, so the J assignment may be wrong. The CDR3 has 14 amino acids. Per the germline V gene, CDR1 is MNHNY and CDR2 is SVGAGI (reference sequence). The CDR3 bases are TGTGCCAGTAGCAATGGACAGGGGGGGGTCGAGCAGTACTTC. This sequence encodes CASSNGQGGVEQYF.